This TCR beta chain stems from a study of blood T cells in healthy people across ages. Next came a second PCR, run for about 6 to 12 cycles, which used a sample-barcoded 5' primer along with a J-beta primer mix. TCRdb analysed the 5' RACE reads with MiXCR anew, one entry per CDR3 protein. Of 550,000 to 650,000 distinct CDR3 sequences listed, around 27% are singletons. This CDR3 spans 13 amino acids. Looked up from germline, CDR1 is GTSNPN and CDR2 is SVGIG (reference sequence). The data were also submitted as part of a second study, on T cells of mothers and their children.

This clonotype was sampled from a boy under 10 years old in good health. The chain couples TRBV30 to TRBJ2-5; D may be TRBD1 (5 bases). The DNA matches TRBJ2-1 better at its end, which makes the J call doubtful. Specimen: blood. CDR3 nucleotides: TGTGCCTGGAGTTTTAGGGGTATCGATGAGCAGTTCTTC. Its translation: CAWSFRGIDEQFF.